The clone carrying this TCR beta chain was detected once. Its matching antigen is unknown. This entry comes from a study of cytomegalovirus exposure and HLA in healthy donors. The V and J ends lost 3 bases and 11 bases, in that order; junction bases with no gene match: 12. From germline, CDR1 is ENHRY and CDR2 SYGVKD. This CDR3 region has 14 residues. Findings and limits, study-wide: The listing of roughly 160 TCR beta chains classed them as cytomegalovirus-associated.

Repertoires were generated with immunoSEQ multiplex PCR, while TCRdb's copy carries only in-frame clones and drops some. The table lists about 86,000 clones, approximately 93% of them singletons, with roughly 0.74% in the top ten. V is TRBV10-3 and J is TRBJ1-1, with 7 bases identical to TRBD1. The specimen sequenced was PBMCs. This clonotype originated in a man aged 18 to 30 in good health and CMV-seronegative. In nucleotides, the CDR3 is TGTGCCATCAGTGAAGAGTGGCAGACAGGGAGCGCTTTCTTT. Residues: CAISEEWQTGSAFF.